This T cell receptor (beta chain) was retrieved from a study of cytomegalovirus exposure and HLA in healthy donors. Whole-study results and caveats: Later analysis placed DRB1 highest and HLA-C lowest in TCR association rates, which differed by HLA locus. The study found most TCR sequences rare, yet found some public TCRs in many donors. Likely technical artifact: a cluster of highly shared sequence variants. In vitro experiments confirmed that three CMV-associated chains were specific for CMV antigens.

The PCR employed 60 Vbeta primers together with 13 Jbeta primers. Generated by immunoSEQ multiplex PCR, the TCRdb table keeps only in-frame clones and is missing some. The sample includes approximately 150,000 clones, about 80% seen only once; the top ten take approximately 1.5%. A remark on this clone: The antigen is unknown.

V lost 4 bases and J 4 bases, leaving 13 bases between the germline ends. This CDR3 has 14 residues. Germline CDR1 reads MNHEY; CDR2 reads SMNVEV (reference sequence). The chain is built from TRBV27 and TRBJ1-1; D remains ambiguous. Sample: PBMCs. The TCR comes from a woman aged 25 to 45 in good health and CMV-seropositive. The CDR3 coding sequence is TGTGCCAGCAGTTGGGCGGGTACTACCACTGAAGCTTTCTTT. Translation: CASSWAGTTTEAFF.